This entry lists 8 T cell receptor beta chains sequenced from one sample in a study of OX40 agonist ivuxolimab in advanced cancers. Sequenced by immunoSEQ multiplex PCR; TCRdb stores in-frame clones only, minus some. This table holds fewer than 80,000 clones, 85% found once. The sequencing used CD4+ or CD8+ T cells sorted from blood, collected in a trial of the OX40 agonist ivuxolimab. These TCRs come from an adult with an advanced solid tumor such as melanoma, head and neck, liver or kidney cancer.

The chain recombines TRBV6-1 with TRBJ1-5; D perhaps matches TRBD1 (5 bases). Trimming took 7 bases from V and 4 from J, leaving 14 bases between them. Germline assignment: CDR1 MNHNS and CDR2 SASEGT. The CDR3 totals 14 residues. The CDR3: CASTSTGGNQPQHF. The CDR3 DNA reads TGTGCCAGCACCAGTACTGGGGGGAATCAGCCCCAGCATTTT.

V and J are TRBV27 and TRBJ2-6, with D hard to call. Per the germline V gene, CDR1 is MNHEY and CDR2 is SMNVEV (reference sequence). V lost 3 bases to trimming and J lost 4 bases, with 7 bases between them. The CDR3 is made up of 14 amino acids. The CDR3 DNA reads as TGTGCCAGCAGTTTGTGGTCAGGGGCCAACGTCCTGACTTTC. Protein: CASSLWSGANVLTF.

The V gene is TRBV30, the J gene TRBJ2-3, with 9 bases lining up with TRBD2. Trimming removed 0 bases from V and 7 bases from J; junction bases left unmatched: 8. The CDR3 is 15 amino acids. The germline gives CDR1 GTSNPN, CDR2 SVGIG (reference sequence). Here the CDR3 reads CAWSVGGSGRNTQYF. As DNA, the CDR3 is TGTGCCTGGAGTGTAGGTGGTAGCGGGAGAAATACGCAGTATTTT. The whole variable domain, filled in from reference TRBV30 and TRBJ2-3, reads SQTIHQWPATLVQPVGSPLSLECTVEGTSNPNLYWYRQAAGRGLQLLFYSVGIGQISSEVPQNLSASRPQDRQFILSSKKLLLSDSGFYLCAWSVGGSGRNTQYFGPGTRLTVL.

The chain carries TRBV4-1 and TRBJ1-1, with D possibly matching TRBD1 (6 bases). The CDR3 loop spans 13 amino acids. V was clipped by 0 bases and J by 10 bases, with 12 bases between them. The V gene's germline CDR1 is MGHRA and CDR2 YSYEKL. The CDR3 protein is CASSQEAGDGAFF. The CDR3 coding sequence is TGCGCCAGCAGCCAAGAAGCAGGGGACGGAGCTTTCTTT.

The chain employs TRBV6-1 and TRBJ2-7; D unclear. Trimming stripped 8 bases from V and 3 bases from J, with 5 bases between. Germline V CDR1 and CDR2: MNHNS, SASEGT. This CDR3 spans 10 amino acids. CDR3 protein: CASGVYEQYF. DNA for the CDR3: TGTGCCAGCGGCGTCTACGAGCAGTACTTC.

The rearrangement joins TRBV15 to TRBJ2-2; 7 bases match TRBD1. The CDR3 sequence is 16 residues long. From germline, CDR1 is LNHNV and CDR2 YYDKDF (reference sequence). V lost 4 bases and J lost 0; bases outside the gene matches: 5. The CDR3 reads CATSTRTGSNTGELFF. CDR3 sequence (DNA): TGTGCCACCAGCACCCGGACAGGCTCGAACACCGGGGAGCTGTTTTTT.

This chain joins TRBV5-4 and TRBJ1-2; unclear D gene. CDR3 length: 12 residues. Germline V gene sequence: CDR1 SGHNT, CDR2 YYREEE (reference sequence). V was pared by 3 bases and J by 5 bases, with 8 bases between. The CDR3 region is CASSSPDYGYTF. In nucleotides, the CDR3 is TGTGCCAGCAGCTCACCGGATTATGGCTACACCTTC. Full variable domain (missing parts from reference TRBV5-4 and TRBJ1-2): ETGVTQSPTHLIKTRGQQVTLRCSSQSGHNTVSWYQQALGQGPQFIFQYYREEENGRGNFPPRFSGLQFPNYSSELNVNALELDDSALYLCASSSPDYGYTFGSGTRLTVV.

The rearrangement uses TRBV11-3 and TRBJ2-2, with TRBD1 as a possible D gene (6 bases). CDR3 length: 15 residues. V lost 6 bases to trimming and J lost 0 bases, with 11 bases between them. The germline CDR1 and CDR2 sequences are SGHNT and YENEEA. The CDR3 loop reads CASRSNRANTGELFF. In nucleotides, the CDR3 is TGTGCCAGCAGGTCGAACAGGGCGAACACCGGGGAGCTGTTTTTT.